This entry lists 16 T cell receptor beta chains sequenced from one sample in a study of beta chain features in type 1 diabetes. Sequenced material consisted of expressed TCRB transcripts (all of the isolated RNA was reverse transcribed). TCRdb's table, derived via immunoSEQ multiplex PCR, lists solely in-frame clones and lacks some. In the table there are over 100,000 clones, about 15% of which are singletons. Findings of the study overall: The study found moderately but significantly shorter TCRB CDR3s in all four CD4+ subsets of Type 1 diabetes patients.

For these TCRs, the target antigens are not known. Input material: central memory CD4+ T cells from blood. The receptors come from a man between 25 and 39 years old with type 1 diabetes.

The table lists this clone with a few counts. This sequence joins TRBV7-2 and TRBJ2-3, with 11 nucleotides matching TRBD2. The CDR3 length is 18 residues. CDR1 and CDR2 from the germline V gene are SGHTA and FQGNSA. The V segment lost 2 bases and the J segment 5 bases; nucleotides outside the gene matches: 12. CDR3 protein: CASSLRLIAGGPKDTQYF. The CDR3 region has the DNA TGTGCCAGCAGCTTACGTTTGATAGCGGGGGGGCCGAAAGATACGCAGTATTTT. The full variable domain, its missing parts supplied by reference TRBV7-2 and TRBJ2-3, is GAGVSQSPSNKVTEKGKDVELRCDPISGHTALYWYRQSLGQGLEFLIYFQGNSAPDKSGLPSDRFSAERTGGSVSTLTIQRTQQEDSAVYLCASSLRLIAGGPKDTQYFGPGTRLTVL.

The CDR3 nucleotides read TGTGCCAGCAGCTCCCTAGGGGGCGGGGTCCAAGAGACCCAGTACTTC. Residues: CASSSLGGGVQETQYF. This chain uses TRBV7-2 with TRBJ2-5; D perhaps matches TRBD1 (7 bases). Germline V gives CDR1 SGHTA, CDR2 FQGNSA. CDR3 length equals 16 residues. Trimming took off 4 bases at V and 1 base at J, with 16 bases between the two ends.

V gene TRBV6-1 combines with J gene TRBJ2-5; 13 positions match TRBD2. This CDR3 is built from 19 residues. Germline V gene data show CDR1 as MNHNS and CDR2 as SASEGT. With V trimmed by 2 bases and J by 5 bases, 14 bases remained unmatched. CDR3 residues: CASSESAFGLAGVRETQYF. The CDR3 region has the DNA TGTGCCAGCAGTGAATCTGCGTTTGGACTAGCGGGGGTGAGGGAGACCCAGTACTTC.

This clone has a single count. The chain couples TRBV7-2 to TRBJ2-5, with 10 positions matching TRBD2. The CDR3 contains 14 residues. Germline V gene sequence: CDR1 SGHTA, CDR2 FQGNSA. V lost 6 bases to trimming and J lost 4 bases; unmatched junction nucleotides: 5. CDR3 residues: CASSIAGGTETQYF. For the CDR3, the DNA is TGTGCCAGCAGTATAGCGGGGGGTACAGAGACCCAGTACTTC.

The chain has TRBV9 and TRBJ2-7; a possible D gene is TRBD1 (6 bases). The CDR3 totals 16 residues. Germline CDR1 SGDLS, CDR2 YYNGEE. The germline V and J ends were trimmed by 0 bases and 7 bases, with 20 bases remaining between them. In DNA, the CDR3 is TGTGCCAGCAGCGTAGCTTCGGGACACCTTCCGGGAGAGCAGTACTTC. This sequence encodes CASSVASGHLPGEQYF.

As to this clone: A read error may be the cause here, since a much bigger clone is one base away. This rearrangement joins TRBV6-5 to TRBJ2-7; TRBD1 agrees at 7 bases. CDR1 MNHEY and CDR2 SVGAGI come from the germline V gene. Germline trimming cut 5 bases from V and 3 bases from J; bases unmatched to any gene: 1. There are 12 residues in the CDR3. CDR3 in amino acids: CASSRDSYEQYF. The DNA of the CDR3 is TGTGCCAGCAGTCGGGACAGCTACGAGCAGTACTTC.

This clone came up a few times. The rearrangement links TRBV6-5 to TRBJ1-6; D is undetermined. V dropped 2 bases and J dropped 7 bases, with 6 bases sitting between them. CDR3 length equals 13 residues. Germline V lookup: CDR1 MNHEY, CDR2 SVGAGI. The CDR3 DNA reads as TGTGCCAGCAGTTACGACGGCAATTCACCCCTCCACTTT. This sequence encodes CASSYDGNSPLHF.

The sample holds a few counts of this clone. The chain joins TRBV7-2 to TRBJ2-1; 9 bases map to TRBD1. There are 16 residues in the CDR3. Germline trimming cut 5 bases from V and 7 bases from J; bases unmatched to any gene: 12. Germline V CDR1 and CDR2: SGHTA, FQGNSA. CDR3 sequence reads: CASSTYRGRAWNEQFF. As DNA, the CDR3 is TGTGCCAGCAGCACTTACAGGGGGCGGGCCTGGAATGAGCAGTTCTTC.

This chain uses TRBV29-1 with TRBJ2-3; either TRBD1 or TRBD2 may fit D (6 bases each). Trimming stripped 2 bases from V and 3 bases from J, with 9 bases between. Germline V gene sequence: CDR1 SQVTM, CDR2 ANQGSEA. CDR3 length: 13 amino acids. As DNA, the CDR3 is TGCAGCGTTGAACGGGGGCGGACAGATACGCAGTATTTT. Translating it yields CSVERGRTDTQYF.

This clone was counted between two and nine times. The V call is TRBV30, the J call TRBJ1-4, with 7 bases aligning to TRBD1. The CDR3 contains 13 residues. Losses at the gene ends were 6 bases for V and 4 bases for J; bases not matched to a gene: 5. Germline CDR1 GTSNPN, CDR2 SVGIG (reference sequence). The CDR3, as DNA: TGTGCCTGCACAGGGGCCTTTAATGAAAAACTGTTTTTT. It specifies CACTGAFNEKLFF.

In its sample, this clone was seen a few times. Compared with germline, one end of the junction differs, possibly owing to a read error. The chain links TRBV7-2 to TRBJ2-3; D is ambiguous. The CDR3 contains 16 residues. Looked up from germline, CDR1 is SGHTA and CDR2 is FQGNSA. The CDR3 here is CASSQALSDRTDTQYF. CDR3 in DNA: TGCGCCAGCAGCCAAGCGTTAAGCGACCGCACAGATACGCAGTATTTT.

This clone has a handful of counts. This rearrangement joins TRBV29-1 to TRBJ2-5; the match to TRBD2 covers 12 bases. CDR1 SQVTM and CDR2 ANQGSEA come from the germline V gene. This CDR3 contains 14 residues. Trimming took 5 bases from V and 0 from J; bases not matched to a gene: 1. CDR3 DNA: TGCAGCGTTCTAGCGGGGGGGAACCAAGAGACCCAGTACTTC. It yields the protein CSVLAGGNQETQYF.

This clone was seen a few times. The chain carries TRBV2 and TRBJ1-6, with TRBD1 identical over 10 bases. The V gene end was trimmed by 5 bases and the J gene end by 6 bases; junction bases not matched to a gene: 7. Germline V lookup: CDR1 SNHLY, CDR2 FYNNEI. The CDR3 is 16 residues long. CDR3 loop: CASSKGQGTTNSPLHF. The CDR3 DNA reads TGTGCCAGCAGTAAGGGACAGGGGACGACTAATTCACCCCTCCACTTT.

This clone showed up just a few times. This chain joins TRBV15 and TRBJ2-7; 9 bases are a match to TRBD1. V trimming: 0 bases; J trimming: 2 bases; junction bases outside the gene matches: 8. From germline, CDR1 is LNHNV and CDR2 YYDKDF (reference sequence). The CDR3 extends over 17 amino acids. CDR3 protein: CATSREVPGQGTYEQYF. Written as DNA, the CDR3 is TGTGCCACCAGCAGAGAGGTTCCAGGACAGGGGACCTACGAGCAGTACTTC.

The V and J genes are TRBV25-1 and TRBJ2-5; 8 nucleotides line up with TRBD1. The CDR3 has 13 residues. The V gene end was trimmed by 3 bases and the J gene end by 5 bases; junction bases not matched to a gene: 2. From germline, CDR1 is MGHDK and CDR2 SYGVNS. The CDR3 region is CASSEQGAETQYF. As DNA, the CDR3 is TGTGCCAGCAGTGAGCAGGGGGCGGAGACCCAGTACTTC.

In its sample, this clone was seen a few times. This chain uses TRBV11-2 with TRBJ1-6; D is unclear. The germline V and J ends were trimmed by 3 bases and 7 bases, with 4 bases remaining between them. Germline loops: CDR1 SGHAT, CDR2 FQNNGV. The CDR3 is made up of 12 amino acids. CDR3 sequence (DNA): TGTGCCAGCAGCTTCTCGAATTCACCCCTCCACTTT. Protein: CASSFSNSPLHF.